The source of this TCR beta chain is a study of blood T cells in healthy people across ages. Across the study: The capture of about one barcoded beta molecule per two T cells was achieved by template switching.

Using a J-beta primer mix together with a sample-barcoded 5' primer, a second PCR was run for about 7 to 12 cycles. The template-switch adaptor was a 5' adaptor with 12 random nucleotides. It tagged each cDNA molecule. TCRdb used MiXCR to reprocess the 5' RACE reads, holding one entry per CDR3 protein. Seen here are hundreds of thousands of distinct CDR3 sequences, around half observed once, and the top ten hold approximately 40%. Study-wide points: Age brought a roughly linear fall in TCR beta diversity measured per million T cells. Because donor CMV status was unknown, expanded clonotype changes were possibly confounded.

V lost 0 bases and J lost 1, with 6 bases in between. The V gene's germline CDR1 is MGHDK and CDR2 SYGVNS. The CDR3 sequence is 14 residues long. There are many counts of this clonotype. Its target is unknown. Material for sequencing was blood. The V and J genes are TRBV25-1 and TRBJ2-5; D is uncertain. This TCR derives from a man of 80 years or more in good health. This chain's CDR3 is CASSEYRPQETQYF. The DNA of the CDR3 is TGTGCCAGCAGTGAATATCGGCCCCAAGAGACCCAGTACTTC.